Following are 10 T cell receptor beta chains from one sample sequenced in a study of T cell responses to AZD1222 COVID-19 vaccine. Clones were sequenced by immunoSEQ multiplex PCR, and TCRdb holds only the in-frame ones, with some missing. The table lists approximately 77,000 clones, roughly 85% of them singletons. The sample consisted of peripheral blood, taken 28 days after the second AZD1222 dose. The receptors were sampled from an adult who received the AZD1222 COVID-19 vaccine.

V usage is TRBV6-5 and J usage is TRBJ2-3, with 7 nucleotides matching TRBD1. The CDR3 sequence is 16 residues long. V gave up 2 bases and J gave up 3 bases; unmatched junction bases: 8. Germline CDR1 is MNHEY and CDR2 is SVGAGI. The CDR3 DNA reads as TGTGCCAGCAGTTACCGACGACAGGGTTCTACAGATACGCAGTATTTT. Protein: CASSYRRQGSTDTQYF.

J is TRBJ1-1 and V is TRBV28; unclear D gene. The CDR3 extends over 14 amino acids. V lost 3 bases and J lost 5, with 13 bases in between. Germline V gene sequence: CDR1 MDHEN, CDR2 SYDVKM. This CDR3 reads CASSFLAPPTEAFF. The CDR3, as DNA: TGTGCCAGCAGTTTCCTAGCCCCCCCGACTGAAGCTTTCTTT.

The chain uses TRBV28 and TRBJ1-1; D unresolved. The CDR3 spans 10 residues. The V end was cut by 8 bases, the J end by 7 bases, with 8 bases between. Germline assignment: CDR1 MDHEN and CDR2 SYDVKM. CDR3 loop: CASGRYEAFF. Here the CDR3 DNA reads TGTGCCAGCGGGCGATATGAAGCTTTCTTT.

The sample holds one count of this clone. The chain carries TRBV19 and TRBJ1-2, with 12 bases aligning to TRBD1. The CDR3 sequence is 13 residues long. With 4 bases clipped from V and 8 bases from J, the junction kept 2 bases outside the gene matches. Germline CDR1 is LNHDA and CDR2 is SQIVND (reference sequence). CDR3 protein: CASSRDRGLGYTF. The CDR3 bases are TGTGCCAGTAGTAGGGACAGGGGGCTCGGCTACACCTTC.

The J gene is TRBJ1-5, the V gene TRBV12-3 or TRBV12-4; maybe TRBD1 (5 bases). V was clipped by 8 bases and J by 5 bases, with 13 bases between them. This CDR3 region has 13 residues. CDR3 amino acids: CASRLLTDQPQHF. CDR3 nucleotide sequence: TGTGCCAGCCGTCTATTGACAGATCAGCCCCAGCATTTT.

The CDR3 sequence is CASSAPGGINEKLFF. DNA of the CDR3: TGTGCCAGCAGTGCCCCGGGGGGAATTAATGAAAAACTGTTTTTT. The V call is TRBV25-1, the J call TRBJ1-4; D might be TRBD1 (5 bases). The CDR3 length is 15 residues. Trimming took off 4 bases at V and 4 bases at J, with 13 bases between the two ends. Germline values: CDR1 MGHDK, CDR2 SYGVNS. Using reference TRBV25-1 and TRBJ1-4 for the parts outside the CDR3, the full variable domain is EADIYQTPRYLVIGTGKKITLECSQTMGHDKMYWYQQDPGMELHLIHYSYGVNSTEKGDLSSESTVSRIRTEHFPLTLESARPSHTSQYLCASSAPGGINEKLFFGSGTQLSVL.

J is TRBJ2-6 and V is TRBV5-4; unclear D gene. The CDR3 sequence is 14 residues long. The germline V and J ends were trimmed by 4 bases and 2 bases, with 7 bases remaining between them. CDR1 is SGHNT and CDR2 is YYREEE in the germline V gene (reference sequence). CDR3 bases: TGTGCCAGCAGCATCTGGGCTGGGGCCAACGTCCTGACTTTC. Amino acid sequence: CASSIWAGANVLTF.

This clone was recorded once. V gene TRBV2 combines with J gene TRBJ2-7; no clear D gene. Between the trimmed V and J ends, which lost 11 bases and 1 base, there was a span of 18 bases. CDR1 is SNHLY and CDR2 is FYNNEI in the germline V gene. The CDR3 length is 14 residues. The CDR3 DNA is TGTGCCGATAAAGGCGGTCCTTCGTCCTACGAGCAGTACTTC. It specifies CADKGGPSSYEQYF.

The rearrangement uses TRBV4-1 and TRBJ2-5; D perhaps matches TRBD2 (6 bases). The CDR3 extends over 15 amino acids. V was trimmed by 1 base and J by 1 base, leaving 10 bases between them. Germline lookup yields CDR1 MGHRA and CDR2 YSYEKL. CDR3 bases: TGCGCCAGCAGCCAAGGGGGCGGGGTCCAAGAGACCCAGTACTTC. Translation: CASSQGGGVQETQYF.

The V and J genes are TRBV4-3 and TRBJ1-4; a possible D gene is TRBD1 (6 bases). This CDR3 is 16 amino acids long. Trimming cost V 0 bases and J 7 bases, with 15 bases left between them. Germline CDR1 LGHNA, CDR2 YSLEER. CDR3 nucleotides: TGCGCCAGCAGCCAAGATCACGGGGGCGCAGGTGAAAAACTGTTTTTT. Residues: CASSQDHGGAGEKLFF.